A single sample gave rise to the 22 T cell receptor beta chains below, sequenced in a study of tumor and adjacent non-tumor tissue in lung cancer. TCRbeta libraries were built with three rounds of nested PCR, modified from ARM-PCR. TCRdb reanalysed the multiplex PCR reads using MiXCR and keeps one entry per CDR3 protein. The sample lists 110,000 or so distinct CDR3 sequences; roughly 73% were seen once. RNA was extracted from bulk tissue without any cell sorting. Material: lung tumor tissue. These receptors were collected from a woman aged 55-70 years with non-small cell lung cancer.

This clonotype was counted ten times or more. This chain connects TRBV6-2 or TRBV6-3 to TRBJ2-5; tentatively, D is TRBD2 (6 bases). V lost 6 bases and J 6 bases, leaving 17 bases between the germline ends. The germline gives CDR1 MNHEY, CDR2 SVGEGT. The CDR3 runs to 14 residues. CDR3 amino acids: CASSPPLAWKTQYF. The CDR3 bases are TGTGCCAGCAGCCCACCCCTAGCGTGGAAGACCCAGTACTTC.

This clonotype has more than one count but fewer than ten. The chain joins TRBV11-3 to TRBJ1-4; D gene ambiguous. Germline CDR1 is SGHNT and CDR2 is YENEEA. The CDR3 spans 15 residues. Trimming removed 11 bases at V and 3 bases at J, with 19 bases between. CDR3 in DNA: TGTGCCGGTAGCTTAGGAGGCCCGGCTAATGAAAAACTGTTTTTT. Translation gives CAGSLGGPANEKLFF. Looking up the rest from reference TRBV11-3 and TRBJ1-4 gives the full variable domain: EAGVVQSPRYKIIEKKQPVAFWCNPISGHNTLYWYLQNLGQGPELLIRYENEEAVDDSQLPKDRFSAERLKGVDSTLKIQPAELGDSAVYLCAGSLGGPANEKLFFGSGTQLSVL.

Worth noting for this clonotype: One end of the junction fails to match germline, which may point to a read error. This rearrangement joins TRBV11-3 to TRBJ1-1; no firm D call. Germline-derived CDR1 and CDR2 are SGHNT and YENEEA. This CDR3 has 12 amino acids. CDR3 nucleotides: TGTGCCAGAAGCTTAGGCGGGTCTGAAGCTTTCTTT. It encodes CARSLGGSEAFF.

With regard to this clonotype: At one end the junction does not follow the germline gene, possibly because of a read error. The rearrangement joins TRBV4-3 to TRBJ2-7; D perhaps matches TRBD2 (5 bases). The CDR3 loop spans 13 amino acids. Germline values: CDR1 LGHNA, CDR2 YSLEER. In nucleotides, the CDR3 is TGCGTCAGCAGCCAAGAGAGGGCCTACGAGCAATACTTC. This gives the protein CVSSQERAYEQYF.

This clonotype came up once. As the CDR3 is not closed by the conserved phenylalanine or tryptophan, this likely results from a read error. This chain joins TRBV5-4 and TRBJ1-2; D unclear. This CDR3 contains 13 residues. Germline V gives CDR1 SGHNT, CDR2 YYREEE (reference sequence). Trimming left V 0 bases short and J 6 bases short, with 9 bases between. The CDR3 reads CASSLDRVNGYTL. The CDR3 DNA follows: TGTGCCAGCAGCTTGGATAGGGTCAATGGCTACACCCTC.

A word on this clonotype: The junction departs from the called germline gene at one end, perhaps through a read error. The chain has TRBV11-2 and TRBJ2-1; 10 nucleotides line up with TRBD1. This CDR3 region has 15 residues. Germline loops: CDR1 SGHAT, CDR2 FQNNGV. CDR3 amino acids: CASGRSGTGDNEQFF. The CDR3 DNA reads TGTGCCAGCGGCCGATCCGGGACAGGGGACAATGAACAGTTCTTC. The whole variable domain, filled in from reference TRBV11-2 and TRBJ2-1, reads EAGVAQSPRYKIIEKRQSVAFWCNPISGHATLYWYQQILGQGPKLLIQFQNNGVVDDSQLPKDRFSAERLKGVDSTLKIQPAKLEDSAVYLCASGRSGTGDNEQFFGPGTRLTVL.

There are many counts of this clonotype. CDR3 region: CASTWEIRGKLFF. As DNA, the CDR3 is TGTGCCAGCACCTGGGAGATAAGGGGAAAACTGTTTTTT. This sequence joins TRBV6-6 and TRBJ1-4, with D tentatively TRBD1 (5 bases). The CDR3 has 13 residues. V lost 7 bases, J lost 10 bases, and 16 bases lay in between. Germline CDR1 is MNHNY and CDR2 is SVGAGI (reference sequence).

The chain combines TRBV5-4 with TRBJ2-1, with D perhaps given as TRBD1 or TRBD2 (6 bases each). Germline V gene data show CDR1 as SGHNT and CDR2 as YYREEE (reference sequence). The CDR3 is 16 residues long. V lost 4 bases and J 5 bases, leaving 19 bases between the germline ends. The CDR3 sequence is CASSQGRLGSNNEQFF. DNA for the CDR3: TGTGCCAGCAGCCAGGGGAGGTTGGGTTCGAACAATGAGCAGTTCTTC.

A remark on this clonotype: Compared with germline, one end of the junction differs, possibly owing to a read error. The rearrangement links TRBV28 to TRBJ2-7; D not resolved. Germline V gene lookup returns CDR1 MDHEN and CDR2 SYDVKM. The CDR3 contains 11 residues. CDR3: CTSSLWAEQYF. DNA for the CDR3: TGTACCAGTAGTTTATGGGCCGAGCAGTACTTC.

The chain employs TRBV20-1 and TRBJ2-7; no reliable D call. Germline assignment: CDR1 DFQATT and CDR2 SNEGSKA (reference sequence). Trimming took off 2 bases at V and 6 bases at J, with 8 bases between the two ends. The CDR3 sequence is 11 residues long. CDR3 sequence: CSARIRFEQYF. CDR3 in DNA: TGCAGTGCTAGAATCAGGTTCGAGCAGTACTTC.

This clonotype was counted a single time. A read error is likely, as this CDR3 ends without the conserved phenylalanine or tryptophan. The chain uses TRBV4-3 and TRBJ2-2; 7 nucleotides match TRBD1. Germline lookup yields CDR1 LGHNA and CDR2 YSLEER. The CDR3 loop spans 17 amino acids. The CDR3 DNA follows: TGCGCTAGCAGCCAAGAAGGGGGCTGGACCCGGAGTTTGGAGCTGTTTATT. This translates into CASSQEGGWTRSLELFI.

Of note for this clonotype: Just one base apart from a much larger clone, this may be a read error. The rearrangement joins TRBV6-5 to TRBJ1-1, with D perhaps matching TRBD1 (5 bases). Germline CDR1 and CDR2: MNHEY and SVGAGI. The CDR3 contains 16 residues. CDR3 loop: CACSYSPQGPNTEAFF. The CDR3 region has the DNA TGTGCCTGCAGTTACTCGCCCCAGGGACCAAACACTGAAGCTTTCTTT.

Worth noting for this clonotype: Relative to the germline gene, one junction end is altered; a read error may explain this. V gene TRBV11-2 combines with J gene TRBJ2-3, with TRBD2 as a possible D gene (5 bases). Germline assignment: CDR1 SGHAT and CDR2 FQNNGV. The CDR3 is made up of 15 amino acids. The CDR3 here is CASSLEVSVTDTLYF. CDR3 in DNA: TGTGCCAGCAGCCTCGAGGTTAGCGTCACAGATACGCTGTATTTT. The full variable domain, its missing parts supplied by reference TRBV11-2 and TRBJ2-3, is EAGVAQSPRYKIIEKRQSVAFWCNPISGHATLYWYQQILGQGPKLLIQFQNNGVVDDSQLPKDRFSAERLKGVDSTLKIQPAKLEDSAVYLCASSLEVSVTDTLYFGPGTRLTVL.

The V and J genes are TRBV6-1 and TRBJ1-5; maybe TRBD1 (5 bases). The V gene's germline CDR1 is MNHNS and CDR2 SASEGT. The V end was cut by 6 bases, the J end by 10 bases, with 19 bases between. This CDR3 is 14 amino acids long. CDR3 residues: CASRISRDGQPQHF. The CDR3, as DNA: TGTGCCAGCAGAATCAGCAGGGACGGTCAACCCCAGCATTTT.

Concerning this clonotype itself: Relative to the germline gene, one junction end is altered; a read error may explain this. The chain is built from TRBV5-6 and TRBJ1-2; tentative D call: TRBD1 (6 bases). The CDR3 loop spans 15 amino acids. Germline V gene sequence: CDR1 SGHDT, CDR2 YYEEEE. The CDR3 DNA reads TGTGCCAGCAGCTTGCGTGGACAGTGGAACTATGGCTACATCTTC. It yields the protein CASSLRGQWNYGYIF.

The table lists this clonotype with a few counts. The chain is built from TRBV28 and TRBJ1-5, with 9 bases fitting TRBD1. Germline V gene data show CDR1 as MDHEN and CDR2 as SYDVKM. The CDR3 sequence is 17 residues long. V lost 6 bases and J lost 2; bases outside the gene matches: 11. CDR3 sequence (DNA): TGTGCCAGCAGAACAACCACAGGGGGCCGGGGCAATCAGCCCCAGCATTTT. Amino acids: CASRTTTGGRGNQPQHF.

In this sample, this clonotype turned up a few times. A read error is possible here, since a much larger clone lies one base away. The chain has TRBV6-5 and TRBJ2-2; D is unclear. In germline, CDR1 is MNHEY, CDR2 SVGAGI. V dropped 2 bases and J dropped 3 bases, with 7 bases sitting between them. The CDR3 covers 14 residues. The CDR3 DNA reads TGTGCCAGCAGTTACGATTCGGACACCGGGGAGCTGTTTTTT. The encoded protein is CASSYDSDTGELFF.

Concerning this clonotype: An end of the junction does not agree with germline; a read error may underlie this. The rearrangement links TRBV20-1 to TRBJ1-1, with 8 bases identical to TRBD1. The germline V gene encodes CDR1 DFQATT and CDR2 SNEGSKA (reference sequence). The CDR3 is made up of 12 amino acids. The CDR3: CGAGGFLSEAFF. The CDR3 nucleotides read TGCGGTGCAGGGGGCTTTCTCTCTGAAGCTTTCTTT.

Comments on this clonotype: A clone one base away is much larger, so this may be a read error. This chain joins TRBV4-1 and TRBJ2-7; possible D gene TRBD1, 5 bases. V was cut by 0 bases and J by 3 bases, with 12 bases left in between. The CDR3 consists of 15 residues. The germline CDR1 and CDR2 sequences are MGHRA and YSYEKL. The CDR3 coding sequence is TGCGCCAGCAGCCAAGACCGCAGGGCTCGCTACGAGCAGTACTTC. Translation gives CASSQDRRARYEQYF.

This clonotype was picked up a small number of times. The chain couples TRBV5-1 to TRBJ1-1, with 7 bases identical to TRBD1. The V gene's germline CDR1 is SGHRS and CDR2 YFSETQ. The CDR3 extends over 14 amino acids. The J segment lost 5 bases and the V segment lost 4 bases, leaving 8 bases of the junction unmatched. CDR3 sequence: CASSIGQDWTEAFF. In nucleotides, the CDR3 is TGCGCCAGCAGCATCGGACAGGACTGGACTGAAGCTTTCTTT.

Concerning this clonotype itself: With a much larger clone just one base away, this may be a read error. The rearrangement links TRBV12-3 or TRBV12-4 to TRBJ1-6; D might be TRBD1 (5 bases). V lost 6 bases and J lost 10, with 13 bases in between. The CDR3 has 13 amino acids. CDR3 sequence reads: CASRGVQESPLHF. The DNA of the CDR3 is TGTGCCAGCAGAGGGGTACAGGAGTCACCCCTCCACTTT.

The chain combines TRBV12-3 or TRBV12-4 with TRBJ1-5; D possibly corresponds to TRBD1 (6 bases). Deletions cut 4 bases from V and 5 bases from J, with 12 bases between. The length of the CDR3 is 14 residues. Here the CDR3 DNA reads TGTGCCAGCAGTTCGAGACAGGCGTATCAGCCCCAGCATTTT. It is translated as CASSSRQAYQPQHF.